This is a list of T cell receptor beta chains from one sample in a study of T cell repertoires in cytomegalovirus infection. MiXCR, run by TCRdb on the reads, gives a single entry per CDR3 protein. This sample has about 160,000 distinct CDR3 sequences, with approximately 17% found just once. Material for sequencing was CD8+ T cells from PBMCs. These receptors were obtained from a human donor in good health (CMV status not recorded). Some clones in this sample may be carry-over from other donors' samples. Each CDR3 is given with its conserved first and last residue. D genes are given only for firm matches. The size field is filled for only some rows; it gives once, few, many or a size class.

len	v_gene	d_gene	j_gene	abundance	CDR3nt	CDR3aa
15	TRBV7-2	-	TRBJ2-1	-	TGTGCCAGCAGCCCGGGACTGACCTCCTACAATGAGCAGTTCTTC	CASSPGLTSYNEQFF
15	TRBV19	-	TRBJ2-1	-	TGTGCCAGTAGCCGTTCTAACCCCCAATACAATGAGCAGTTCTTC	CASSRSNPQYNEQFF
13	TRBV28	-	TRBJ1-5	few	TGTGCCAGCAGTGCCCACGTTGACCAGCCCCAGCATTTT	CASSAHVDQPQHF
15	TRBV7-9	-	TRBJ2-1	few	TGTGCCAGCAGCCCCGTCGCCCGAGAGTTCGATGAGCAGTTCTTC	CASSPVAREFDEQFF
15	TRBV7-3	-	TRBJ2-7	once	TGTGCCAGCAGCCATGAGGGGGGGCCTCCGGGGGAGCAGTACTTC	CASSHEGGPPGEQYF
14	TRBV29-1	TRBD2	TRBJ2-1	-	TGCAGCGTAGATCCGGGACTAGCGCGCGGTGAGCAGTTCTTC	CSVDPGLARGEQFF
13	TRBV11-2	TRBD2	TRBJ2-3	few	TGTGCCAGCAGCTCCGGGGGGATTGATACGCAGTATTTT	CASSSGGIDTQYF
14	TRBV6-2/TRBV6-3	-	TRBJ2-7	-	TGTGCCAGCAGTCCCGACCTCGACCTCTACGAGCAGTACTTC	CASSPDLDLYEQYF
16	TRBV5-3	TRBD1	TRBJ1-1	-	TGTGCCAGCAGCGTCCGGGACAGAGAAATGAACACTGAAGCTTTCTTT	CASSVRDREMNTEAFF
15	TRBV7-9	TRBD2	TRBJ2-7	-	TGTGCCAGCAGCTCACCTCTAGCGGAGGATTACGAGCAGTACTTC	CASSSPLAEDYEQYF
15	TRBV28	-	TRBJ2-5	few	TGTGCCAGCAACTATAGACCGAGTTTCCAAGAGACCCAGTACTTC	CASNYRPSFQETQYF
16	TRBV9	TRBD1	TRBJ2-7	few	TGTGCCAGCAGCTCGCCCCGGACAGGAAGCACTGGGGAGCAGTACTTC	CASSSPRTGSTGEQYF
18	TRBV6-5	-	TRBJ2-7	many	TGTGCCAGCAGTTACCGCAGCTCGCACAGGGTAGACCTCCTCGAGCAGTACTTC	CASSYRSSHRVDLLEQYF
13	TRBV12-3/TRBV12-4	-	TRBJ2-2	-	TGTGCCAGCAGCAACCGCGGACCCGGGGAGCTGTTTTTT	CASSNRGPGELFF
14	TRBV7-3	TRBD1	TRBJ2-1	-	TGTGCCAGCAGCTACCGGACAGGGGGAAATGAGCAGTTCTTC	CASSYRTGGNEQFF
15	TRBV7-2	-	TRBJ2-1	few	TGTGCCAGCAGCTTAGAATCCAACGGGTACAATGAGCAGTTCTTC	CASSLESNGYNEQFF
13	TRBV11-2	-	TRBJ1-2	few	TGTGCCAGCAGCGTCGGACGTTCCTATGGCTACACCTTC	CASSVGRSYGYTF
13	TRBV19	-	TRBJ2-7	few	TGTGCCAGTAGTATAGATCGGGGAGACGAGCAGTACTTC	CASSIDRGDEQYF
15	TRBV6-8	-	TRBJ2-1	-	TGTGCCAGCAGTTACGGGGACCCACAGGCGAATGAGCAGTTCTTC	CASSYGDPQANEQFF
15	TRBV7-9	TRBD1	TRBJ2-7	-	TGTGCCAGCAGCGCGCATCTCAACAGGGGCTACGAGCAGTACTTC	CASSAHLNRGYEQYF
15	TRBV28	-	TRBJ2-2	-	TGTGCCAGCAGTGGGGGACGGCCCGAGACCGGGGAGCTGTTTTTT	CASSGGRPETGELFF
14	TRBV9	TRBD1	TRBJ2-7	few	TGTGCCAGCAGCCCTTTCGGACAGGGCTACGAGCAGTACTTC	CASSPFGQGYEQYF
13	TRBV27	TRBD2	TRBJ2-1	-	TGTGCCAGCTGGGACTACTCCTACAATGAGCAGTTCTTC	CASWDYSYNEQFF
15	TRBV9	-	TRBJ1-5	-	TGTGCCAGCAGCGTTACGGGGGAGAGCAATCAGCCCCAGCATTTT	CASSVTGESNQPQHF
14	TRBV15	-	TRBJ1-6	many	TGTGCCACCAGCAGAGCACAGGAAAATTCACCCCTCCACTTT	CATSRAQENSPLHF
14	TRBV7-2	-	TRBJ1-5	-	TGTGCCAGCAGCTTAAGGGGGGTAAATCAGCCCCAGCATTTT	CASSLRGVNQPQHF
16	TRBV7-2	TRBD1	TRBJ2-7	many	TGTGCCAGCAGCTTAAATCGCCAGGGGGCCTCCTACGAGCAGTACTTC	CASSLNRQGASYEQYF
15	TRBV7-8	TRBD2	TRBJ2-2	few	TGTGCCAGCAGCCGGACTAGCGGGGCCTCCGGGGAGCTGTTTTTT	CASSRTSGASGELFF
13	TRBV7-2	TRBD1	TRBJ1-2	-	TGTGCCAGCAGCCGGACAGGGGGTAGTGGCTACACCTTC	CASSRTGGSGYTF
16	TRBV6-1	-	TRBJ2-4	-	TGTGCCAGCAGTGATCGCGGGCAGTTAGCCAAAAACATTCAGTACTTC	CASSDRGQLAKNIQYF
15	TRBV7-9	-	TRBJ2-5	few	TGTGCCAGCAGCCAGAAGCGGAAGGCGGAGGAGACCCAGTACTTC	CASSQKRKAEETQYF
16	TRBV12-3/TRBV12-4	-	TRBJ2-3	-	TGTGCCAGCAGTTTAATTAGCACCAGACCCACAGATACGCAGTATTTT	CASSLISTRPTDTQYF
18	TRBV4-3	TRBD2	TRBJ2-2	few	TGCGCCAGCAGCCAAGATGAAATGCTAGCGGGCGAAACCGGGGAGCTGTTTTTT	CASSQDEMLAGETGELFF
14	TRBV4-1	TRBD1	TRBJ1-2	-	TGCGCCAGCACCGGGACAGGGGGCGCCTATGGCTACACCTTC	CASTGTGGAYGYTF
12	TRBV20-1	-	TRBJ2-7	-	TGCAGTGTCGGAGAGGTCGGCTACGAGCAGTACTTC	CSVGEVGYEQYF
15	TRBV6-2/TRBV6-3	TRBD2	TRBJ2-3	few	TGTGCCAGCAGTTTTGGGACTAGCCTCACAGATACGCAGTATTTT	CASSFGTSLTDTQYF
13	TRBV7-8	-	TRBJ2-5	few	TGTGCCAGCAGCCCGGGACTGTATGAGACCCAGTACTTC	CASSPGLYETQYF
12	TRBV28	-	TRBJ2-3	-	TGTGCCACGCTAGCGAAAACAGATACGCAGTATTTT	CATLAKTDTQYF
18	TRBV25-1	-	TRBJ1-2	few	TGTGCCAGCAGCGGGTCGGGGTCTTATGTACCTCCTAACTATGGCTACACCTTC	CASSGSGSYVPPNYGYTF
14	TRBV7-6	-	TRBJ2-7	-	TGTGCCAGCAGCATAGCCGACAGCCCGACCGAGCAGTACTTC	CASSIADSPTEQYF
17	TRBV24-1	TRBD2	TRBJ2-1	once	TGTGCAACCAGTGACTCTGAAGCGGGGATCACCTACAATGAGCAGTTCTTC	CATSDSEAGITYNEQFF
15	TRBV28	-	TRBJ1-3	few	TGTGCCAGCAGTTTGAGGGTATCGGAGGGAAACACCATATATTTT	CASSLRVSEGNTIYF
17	TRBV5-6	-	TRBJ2-1	few	TGTGCCAGCAGCTTGTTTACAGGGAAGCTACCCATGAATGAGCAGTTCTTC	CASSLFTGKLPMNEQFF
13	TRBV7-2	-	TRBJ1-2	-	TGTGCCAGCAGCTTAATCCAGGCGAATGGCTACACCTTC	CASSLIQANGYTF
17	TRBV20-1	TRBD2	TRBJ2-7	-	TGCAGTGCTAGGGGACCCCCGGGGGGACTAGATCGATACGAGCAGTACTTC	CSARGPPGGLDRYEQYF
12	TRBV6-2/TRBV6-3	-	TRBJ1-1	-	TGTGCCAGAAACCACAGCAACACTGAAGCTTTCTTT	CARNHSNTEAFF
14	TRBV12-5	TRBD2	TRBJ2-1	few	TGTGCTAGTGCTCCGGGACTAGCGGAAGCTGAGCAGTTCTTC	CASAPGLAEAEQFF
17	TRBV7-2	TRBD2	TRBJ2-1	-	TGTGCCAGCAGCTTAAGACCGAGCGGGGTGTCCTACAATGAGCAGTTCTTC	CASSLRPSGVSYNEQFF
15	TRBV20-1	TRBD1	TRBJ1-2	-	TGCAGTGTACGGAACGGTAGAGGACAGGTTCATGGCTACACCTTC	CSVRNGRGQVHGYTF
15	TRBV10-3	-	TRBJ1-4	-	TGTGCCACCTCGGACACCCTTGCAACTAATGAAAAACTGTTTTTT	CATSDTLATNEKLFF
12	TRBV6-2/TRBV6-3	TRBD2	TRBJ2-3	few	TGTGCCAGCACCCCAGGACTAGCGGGGATGGATTTT	CASTPGLAGMDF